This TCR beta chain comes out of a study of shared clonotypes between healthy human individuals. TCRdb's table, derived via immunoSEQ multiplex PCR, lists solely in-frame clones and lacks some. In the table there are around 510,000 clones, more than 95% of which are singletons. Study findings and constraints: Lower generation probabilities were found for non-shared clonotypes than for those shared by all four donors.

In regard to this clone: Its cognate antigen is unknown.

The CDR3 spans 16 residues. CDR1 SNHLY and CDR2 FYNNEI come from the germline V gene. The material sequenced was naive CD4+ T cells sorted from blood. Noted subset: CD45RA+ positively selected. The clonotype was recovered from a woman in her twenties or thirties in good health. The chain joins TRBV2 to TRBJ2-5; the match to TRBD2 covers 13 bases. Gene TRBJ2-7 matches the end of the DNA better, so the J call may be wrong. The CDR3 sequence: CASSAAGLAGDYEQYF. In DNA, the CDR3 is TGTGCCAGCAGTGCGGCTGGACTAGCGGGAGATTACGAGCAGTACTTC.